A single sample is the source of the 19 T cell receptor beta chains below, sequenced in a study of PD-L1 blockade in urothelial cancer. TCRdb's table, derived via immunoSEQ multiplex PCR, lists solely in-frame clones and lacks some. The sample includes 100,000 to 150,000 clones, 70% to 85% of them seen just once. The sample's time point: pretreatment peripheral blood. The sample consisted of PBMCs, taken around atezolizumab (anti-PD-L1) treatment. These receptors all stem from a man aged 45-65 years with urothelial cancer.

The chain is built from TRBV5-1 and TRBJ2-6; 7 bases align to TRBD2. From germline, CDR1 is SGHRS and CDR2 YFSETQ. Trimming cost V 0 bases and J 0 bases; bases outside gene matches: 6. This CDR3 has 18 amino acids. CDR3 in amino acids: CASSLAGGRASGANVLTF. The CDR3 nucleotides read TGCGCCAGCAGCTTGGCCGGAGGGAGGGCCTCTGGGGCCAACGTCCTGACTTTC.

The chain links TRBV2 to TRBJ2-1; 13 bases agree with TRBD2. Germline trimming cut 2 bases from V and 12 bases from J; bases unmatched to any gene: 7. The CDR3 is 15 residues long. Germline V gene sequence: CDR1 SNHLY, CDR2 FYNNEI. The chain's CDR3 is CASSETGLAGLGQFF. Here the CDR3 DNA reads TGTGCCAGCAGTGAAACGGGACTAGCGGGATTGGGGCAGTTCTTC.

The chain recombines TRBV7-2 with TRBJ2-5; a weak D match, TRBD2 (5 bases). The V gene lost 0 bases and the J gene lost 5 bases, with 10 bases spanning the gap. This CDR3 has 14 residues. Germline V gives CDR1 SGHTA, CDR2 FQGNSA. The CDR3 spells CASSLARDRETQYF. Written as DNA, the CDR3 is TGTGCCAGCAGCTTAGCCCGGGATCGGGAGACCCAGTACTTC.

This chain links TRBV18 with TRBJ1-5; no definite D call. Trimming shortened V by 6 bases and J by 4 bases, and 16 bases separated the two germline ends. In germline, CDR1 is KGHSH, CDR2 LQKENI. The CDR3 contains 15 residues. DNA for the CDR3: TGTGCCAGCTCCCTCTTACCTGCGGAGAATCAGCCCCAGCATTTT. Protein sequence: CASSLLPAENQPQHF.

The chain uses TRBV27 and TRBJ2-5; D might be TRBD2 (6 bases). Germline CDR1 MNHEY, CDR2 SMNVEV (reference sequence). Trimming removed 8 bases from V and 6 bases from J, with 16 bases in between. The CDR3 extends over 13 amino acids. CDR3 nucleotides: TGTGCCAGCGGGACTCCCGGTATGAAGACCCAGTACTTC. Translation gives CASGTPGMKTQYF.

This chain joins TRBV19 and TRBJ1-3; weak D call: TRBD1 (6 bases). Germline loops: CDR1 LNHDA, CDR2 SQIVND (reference sequence). This CDR3 is built from 14 residues. V shed 4 bases and J shed 4 bases, with 11 bases lying between them. CDR3 sequence: CASSTRTEGNTIYF. In nucleotides, the CDR3 is TGTGCCAGTAGTACCCGGACAGAAGGAAACACCATATATTTT.

The V and J genes are TRBV19 and TRBJ2-2; TRBD1 agrees at 9 bases. V shed 4 bases, J shed 0 bases, and the junction held 3 bases outside the gene matches. The CDR3 runs to 16 residues. In germline, CDR1 is LNHDA, CDR2 SQIVND (reference sequence). The CDR3 DNA is TGTGCCAGTAGTACAGGACAGGGGACGAACACCGGGGAGCTGTTTTTT. This codes for CASSTGQGTNTGELFF. The full variable domain, in which reference TRBV19 and TRBJ2-2 provide the parts outside the CDR3, is DGGITQSPKYLFRKEGQNVTLSCEQNLNHDAMYWYRQDPGQGLRLIYYSQIVNDFQKGDIAEGYSVSREKKESFPLTVTSAQKNPTAFYLCASSTGQGTNTGELFFGEGSRLTVL.

This chain joins TRBV19 and TRBJ2-6, with D maybe TRBD1 (5 bases). Trimming took 4 bases from V and 2 from J, leaving 9 bases between them. Germline loops: CDR1 LNHDA, CDR2 SQIVND (reference sequence). The CDR3 is made up of 15 amino acids. The CDR3 is CASSSRAAGANVLTF. The CDR3, as DNA: TGTGCCAGTAGTAGCAGGGCTGCTGGGGCCAACGTCCTGACTTTC.

The DNA of the CDR3 is TGTGCCAGCAGCTTAGCCGGGGGGCTTTATACCTTC. Translation: CASSLAGGLYTF. This chain links TRBV11-3 with TRBJ1-2; D is possibly TRBD1 (6 bases). V dropped 1 base and J dropped 14 bases, with 14 bases sitting between them. The CDR3 covers 12 residues. The V gene's germline CDR1 is SGHNT and CDR2 YENEEA.

The V and J genes are TRBV27 and TRBJ1-5; a possible D gene is TRBD1 (5 bases). In germline, CDR1 is MNHEY, CDR2 SMNVEV (reference sequence). Trimming left V 8 bases short and J 1 base short, with 15 bases between. This CDR3 spans 15 amino acids. CDR3 DNA: TGTGCCAGCCGTCAGAGGGGACTAAGCAATCAGCCCCAGCATTTT. Its translation is CASRQRGLSNQPQHF.

The chain carries TRBV6-1 and TRBJ2-7; TRBD2 aligns across 8 bases. The germline V gene has CDR1 MNHNS and CDR2 SASEGT. The CDR3 spans 15 residues. Trimming at V came to 8 bases and at J to 1 base, leaving 10 bases not matched to a gene. The CDR3 region is CASSGGAGGSYEQYF. For the CDR3, the DNA is TGTGCCAGCTCTGGGGGGGCGGGAGGTTCCTACGAGCAGTACTTC.

This clone has a single count. CDR3 in DNA: TGTGCCAGCAGTCCCGCGGGGGCCAGCACAGATACGCAGTATTTT. It translates to CASSPAGASTDTQYF. V gene TRBV28 combines with J gene TRBJ2-3, with D maybe TRBD2 (7 bases). The CDR3 length is 15 residues. The V and J ends lost 5 bases and 0 bases respectively, with 12 bases between them. Germline V CDR1 and CDR2: MDHEN, SYDVKM.

This clone was found once. The chain combines TRBV28 with TRBJ2-2, with TRBD2 matching 7 bases. V trimming: 6 bases; J trimming: 1 base; junction bases outside the gene matches: 5. The CDR3 length is 15 residues. In germline, CDR1 is MDHEN, CDR2 SYDVKM. The CDR3 spells CASRRGLGNTGELFF. CDR3 nucleotides: TGTGCCAGCAGACGAGGACTAGGGAACACCGGGGAGCTGTTTTTT.

This clone was observed a handful of times. J is TRBJ2-5 and V is TRBV28, with TRBD2 identical over 10 bases. The CDR3 consists of 15 residues. The V gene's germline CDR1 is MDHEN and CDR2 SYDVKM. The trim removed 1 base at V and 5 bases at J, leaving 4 bases unmatched. CDR3 amino acids: CASSLLAGGPETQYF. Written as DNA, the CDR3 is TGTGCCAGCAGTTTATTAGCGGGAGGCCCCGAGACCCAGTACTTC.

This sequence joins TRBV19 and TRBJ2-3, with D hard to call. Germline CDR1 and CDR2: LNHDA and SQIVND (reference sequence). This CDR3 has 14 amino acids. Trimming removed 3 bases at V and 0 bases at J, with 7 bases between. CDR3 sequence reads: CASSIRRSTDTQYF. The CDR3 DNA sequence: TGTGCCAGTAGTATCAGGCGAAGCACAGATACGCAGTATTTT.

J is TRBJ2-7 and V is TRBV19; 9 bases are a match to TRBD2. Trimming cost V 4 bases and J 2 bases; bases outside gene matches: 6. This CDR3 comprises 15 residues. Per the germline V gene, CDR1 is LNHDA and CDR2 is SQIVND (reference sequence). The CDR3 here is CASSSPGTSTYEQYF. DNA for the CDR3: TGTGCCAGTAGTAGTCCCGGGACTAGCACCTACGAGCAGTACTTC.

The CDR3 DNA sequence: TGTGCCAGCAGTTTTGGGGCGGATAACTATGGCTACACCTTC. Its translation: CASSFGADNYGYTF. The rearrangement links TRBV28 to TRBJ1-2, with D tentatively TRBD1 (5 bases). Trimming cost V 3 bases and J 1 base, with 9 bases left between them. CDR3 length: 14 residues. CDR1 is MDHEN, CDR2 SYDVKM, per germline.

The chain carries TRBV30 and TRBJ1-5; TRBD1 might be the D (5 bases). The length of the CDR3 is 14 residues. The V gene lost 4 bases and the J gene lost 3 bases, with 13 bases spanning the gap. Germline V gene data show CDR1 as GTSNPN and CDR2 as SVGIG (reference sequence). Written as DNA, the CDR3 is TGTGCCTGGACGTTGAAGGGGATCAATCAGCCCCAGCATTTT. Protein product: CAWTLKGINQPQHF.

This sequence joins TRBV7-8 and TRBJ1-2; 9 nucleotides align to TRBD1. The ends lost 5 bases at V and 8 bases at J; junction bases unmatched: 9. This CDR3 comprises 14 residues. Germline V gene sequence: CDR1 SGHVS, CDR2 FQNEAQ. DNA for the CDR3: TGTGCCAGCAGCAAACGGGACAGGGTGGGAGGCTACACCTTC. The encoded protein is CASSKRDRVGGYTF.